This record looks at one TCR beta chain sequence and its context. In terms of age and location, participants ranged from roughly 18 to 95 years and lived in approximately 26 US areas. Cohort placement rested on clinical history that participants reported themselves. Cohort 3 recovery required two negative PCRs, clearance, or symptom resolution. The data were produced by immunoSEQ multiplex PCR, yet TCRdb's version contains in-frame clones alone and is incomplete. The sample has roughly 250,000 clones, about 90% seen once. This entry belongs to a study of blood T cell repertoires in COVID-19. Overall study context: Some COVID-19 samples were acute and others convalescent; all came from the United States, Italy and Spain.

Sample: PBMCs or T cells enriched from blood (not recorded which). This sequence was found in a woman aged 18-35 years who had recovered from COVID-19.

CDR3 DNA sequence: TGCGCCAGCAGCTTAGGCGGGAGGGCCTACAATGAGCAGTTCTTC. Amino acid sequence: CASSLGGRAYNEQFF. The rearrangement links TRBV5-1 to TRBJ2-1, with 9 positions matching TRBD2. The CDR3 spans 15 residues. Germline assignment: CDR1 SGHRS and CDR2 YFSETQ. V dropped 2 bases and J dropped 2; count of bases not matched to a gene: 2.